These T cell receptor beta chains were read from a single sample in a study of Ad26.COV2.S vaccination and SARS-CoV-2 variants. The protocol was immunoSEQ multiplex PCR, while the TCRdb copy is restricted to in-frame clones and leaves out a portion. The sample has more than 300,000 clones, about 85% seen once; the top ten hold 6.4%. The sample was peripheral blood, taken in a trial of Ad26.COV2.S vaccine versus placebo. These receptors originate from a person between 18 and 59 years old who received the Ad26.COV2.S COVID-19 vaccine or a placebo. CDR3s include the opening cysteine and the closing phenylalanine or tryptophan. Fields, in order: V gene, clone size, J gene, D gene, CDR3 protein, CDR3 DNA. D genes are given only for firm matches. Clone size is given for some rows only: seen once, a few or many times, or a class if the clone is expanded.

TRBV4-1	NA	TRBJ2-7	TRBD2	CASSQLAGGYSDEQYF	TGCGCCAGCAGCCAACTAGCGGGAGGGTATTCCGACGAGCAGTACTTC
TRBV11-2	NA	TRBJ1-2	TRBD1	CASSENRGNYGYTF	TGTGCCAGCAGCGAGAACAGGGGAAACTATGGCTACACCTTC
TRBV4-3	once	TRBJ2-1	NA	CASSQGGLTNNEQFF	TGCGCCAGCAGCCAAGGAGGCCTAACAAACAATGAGCAGTTCTTC
TRBV25-1	NA	TRBJ1-1	NA	CASIQGTEAFF	TGTGCCAGCATACAGGGCACTGAAGCTTTCTTT
TRBV5-1	NA	TRBJ1-2	NA	CASSFAENYGYTF	TGCGCCAGCAGCTTTGCGGAGAACTATGGCTACACCTTC
TRBV10-3	NA	TRBJ2-3	TRBD2	CAISLAGLADTQYF	TGTGCCATCTCACTAGCGGGGCTCGCAGATACGCAGTATTTT
TRBV5-1	once	TRBJ2-2	TRBD1	CASSPRLGQGNTGELFF	TGCGCCAGCAGCCCAAGACTCGGACAGGGAAACACCGGGGAGCTGTTTTTT
TRBV6-2/TRBV6-3	NA	TRBJ2-3	NA	CASSYHPELVTDTQYF	TGTGCCAGCAGTTACCACCCTGAACTAGTGACAGATACGCAGTATTTT
TRBV11-1	NA	TRBJ2-7	NA	CASSPRLGSSYEQYF	TGTGCCAGCAGCCCTCGACTAGGGAGCTCCTACGAGCAGTACTTC
TRBV11-1	few	TRBJ1-1	NA	CASSPDIAEAFF	TGTGCCAGCAGCCCCGACATTGCTGAAGCTTTCTTT
TRBV15	NA	TRBJ2-1	NA	CATSRDRSGGDEQFF	TGTGCCACCAGCAGAGATAGATCAGGTGGCGATGAGCAGTTCTTC
TRBV7-6	NA	TRBJ2-7	NA	CASSLADSRASYEQYF	TGTGCCAGCAGCTTAGCCGACTCGCGGGCCTCCTACGAGCAGTACTTC
TRBV6-5	NA	TRBJ1-1	NA	CASSLQGRTEAFF	TGTGCCAGCAGCCTCCAGGGACGCACTGAAGCTTTCTTT
TRBV9	NA	TRBJ1-5	NA	CASSSTPGSNQPQHF	TGTGCCAGCAGCTCCACGCCGGGGAGCAATCAGCCCCAGCATTTT
TRBV30	NA	TRBJ1-4	NA	CAWSHLGAQGANEKLFF	TGTGCCTGGAGTCATTTGGGGGCGCAGGGAGCTAATGAAAAACTGTTTTTT
TRBV13	NA	TRBJ2-7	NA	CASSSRGEQYF	TGTGCCAGCAGCTCCAGGGGCGAGCAGTACTTC
TRBV7-6	NA	TRBJ1-1	NA	CASSLAVKTEAFF	TGTGCCAGCAGCTTAGCGGTGAAGACTGAAGCTTTCTTT
TRBV28	NA	TRBJ2-1	NA	CATNGRYNEQFF	TGTGCCACAAACGGTAGATACAATGAGCAGTTCTTC
TRBV9	once	TRBJ2-6	TRBD1	CASSPGRGGLSSGANVLTF	TGTGCCAGCAGCCCAGGTCGAGGGGGCCTAAGCTCTGGGGCCAACGTCCTGACTTTC
TRBV14	NA	TRBJ1-3	NA	CASSRVPGNTIYF	TGTGCCAGCAGCCGCGTACCCGGAAACACCATATATTTT
TRBV24-1	NA	TRBJ1-2	NA	CATSDNTGNYGYTF	TGTGCCACCAGTGACAACACAGGGAATTATGGCTACACCTTC
TRBV28	NA	TRBJ1-5	NA	CASSRWWPQHF	TGTGCCAGCAGCCGATGGTGGCCCCAGCATTTT
TRBV5-4	NA	TRBJ1-6	NA	CASSLSRYNSPLHF	TGTGCCAGCAGCTTGAGCAGGTATAATTCACCCCTCCACTTT
TRBV19	NA	TRBJ1-3	NA	CASSIAQAYSGNTIYF	TGTGCCAGTAGTATTGCACAGGCCTACTCTGGAAACACCATATATTTT
TRBV7-8	NA	TRBJ1-4	TRBD1	CASSTWTGRDEKLFF	TGTGCCAGCAGCACCTGGACAGGGAGGGATGAAAAACTGTTTTTT
TRBV27	NA	TRBJ2-7	NA	CASSLLPPPDREQYF	TGTGCCAGCAGTTTATTGCCCCCCCCGGATCGCGAGCAGTACTTC
TRBV5-1	NA	TRBJ2-5	TRBD1	CASSLGTGWDETQYF	TGCGCCAGCAGCTTGGGGACAGGTTGGGATGAGACCCAGTACTTC
TRBV27	NA	TRBJ1-1	NA	CASSQLIRDTEAFF	TGTGCCAGCAGCCAACTGATCCGGGACACTGAAGCTTTCTTT
TRBV7-3	NA	TRBJ2-3	NA	CASSLFSGDTQYF	TGTGCCAGCAGCTTATTCTCGGGAGATACGCAGTATTTT
TRBV7-2	once	TRBJ2-7	NA	CASSLIRGSYEQYF	TGTGCCAGCAGCTTAATTAGGGGCTCCTACGAGCAGTACTTC
TRBV27	NA	TRBJ2-7	TRBD1	CASSPEGGQAGYEQYF	TGTGCCAGCAGTCCTGAGGGGGGACAGGCTGGGTACGAGCAGTACTTC
TRBV19	once	TRBJ1-3	NA	CASSIAGISGNTIYF	TGTGCCAGTAGTATAGCGGGTATCTCTGGAAACACCATATATTTT
TRBV25-1	NA	TRBJ1-5	NA	CASSWRPNHQPQHF	TGTGCCAGCAGTTGGAGGCCTAATCACCAGCCCCAGCATTTT
TRBV7-3	once	TRBJ2-7	TRBD2	CASSLTHGTSGYSYEQYF	TGTGCCAGCAGCTTAACACATGGGACTAGCGGTTACTCCTACGAGCAGTACTTC
TRBV5-8	NA	TRBJ1-4	TRBD1	CASRRQGGGGEKLFF	TGTGCCAGCAGACGTCAGGGGGGAGGAGGTGAAAAACTGTTTTTT
TRBV18	NA	TRBJ1-1	TRBD1	CASSPPGQGIFAEAFF	TGTGCCAGCTCACCACCGGGACAGGGGATATTCGCTGAAGCTTTCTTT
TRBV28	NA	TRBJ2-7	TRBD1	CASRLQGARYEQYF	TGTGCCAGCAGGTTACAGGGGGCGCGGTACGAGCAGTACTTC
TRBV5-6	NA	TRBJ2-1	NA	CASSLSSLGSYNEQFF	TGTGCCAGCAGCTTAAGCTCTTTGGGCTCCTACAATGAGCAGTTCTTC
TRBV6-5	NA	TRBJ2-7	NA	CASSYSPRSSYEQYF	TGTGCCAGCAGTTACTCCCCGAGGAGCTCCTACGAGCAGTACTTC
TRBV7-8	once	TRBJ1-5	NA	CASSLGRNLDYSNQPQHF	TGTGCCAGCAGCTTAGGTAGGAATCTAGATTATAGCAATCAGCCCCAGCATTTT
TRBV21-1	NA	TRBJ2-7	NA	CASSIRDQDTYEQYF	TGTGCCAGCAGCATCAGGGACCAAGATACTTACGAGCAGTACTTC